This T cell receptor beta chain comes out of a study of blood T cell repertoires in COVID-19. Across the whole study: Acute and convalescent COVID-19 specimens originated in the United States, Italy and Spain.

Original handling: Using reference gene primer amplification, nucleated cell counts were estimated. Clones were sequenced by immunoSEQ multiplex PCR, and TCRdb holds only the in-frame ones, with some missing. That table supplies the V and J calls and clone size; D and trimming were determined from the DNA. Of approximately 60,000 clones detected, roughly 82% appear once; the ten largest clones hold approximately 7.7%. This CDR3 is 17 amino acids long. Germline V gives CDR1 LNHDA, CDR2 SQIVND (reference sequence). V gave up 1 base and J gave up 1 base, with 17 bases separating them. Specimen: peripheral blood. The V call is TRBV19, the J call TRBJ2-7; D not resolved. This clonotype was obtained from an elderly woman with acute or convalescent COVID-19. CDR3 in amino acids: CASSIGLQTPFSYEQYF. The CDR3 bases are TGTGCCAGTAGTATAGGGTTACAGACGCCTTTTTCCTACGAGCAGTACTTC.